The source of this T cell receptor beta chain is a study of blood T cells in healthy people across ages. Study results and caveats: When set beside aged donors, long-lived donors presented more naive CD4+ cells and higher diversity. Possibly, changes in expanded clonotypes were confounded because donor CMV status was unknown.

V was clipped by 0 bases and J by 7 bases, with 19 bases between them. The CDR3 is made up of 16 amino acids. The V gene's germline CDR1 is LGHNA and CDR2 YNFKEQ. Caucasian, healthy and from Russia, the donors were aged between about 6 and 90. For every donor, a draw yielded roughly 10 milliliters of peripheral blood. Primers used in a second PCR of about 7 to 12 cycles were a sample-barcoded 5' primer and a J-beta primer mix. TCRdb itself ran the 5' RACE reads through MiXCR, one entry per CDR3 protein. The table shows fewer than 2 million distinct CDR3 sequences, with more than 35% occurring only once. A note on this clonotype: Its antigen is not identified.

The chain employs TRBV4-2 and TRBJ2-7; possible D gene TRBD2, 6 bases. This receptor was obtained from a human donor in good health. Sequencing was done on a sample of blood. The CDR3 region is CASSQDPTGVYNEQYF. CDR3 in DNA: TGTGCCAGCAGCCAAGATCCAACGGGGGTTTACAATGAGCAGTACTTC.